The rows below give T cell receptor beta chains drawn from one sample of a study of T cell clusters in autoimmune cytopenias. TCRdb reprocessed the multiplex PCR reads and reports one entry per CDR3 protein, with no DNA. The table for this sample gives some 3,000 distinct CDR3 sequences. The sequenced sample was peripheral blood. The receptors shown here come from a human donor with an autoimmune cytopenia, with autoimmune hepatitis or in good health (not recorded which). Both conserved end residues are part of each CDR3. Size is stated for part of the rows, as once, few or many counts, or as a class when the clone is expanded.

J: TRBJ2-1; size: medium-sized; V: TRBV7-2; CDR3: CASSLRLAGDNEQFF
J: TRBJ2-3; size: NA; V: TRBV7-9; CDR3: CASRRLAGLVRERTDTQYF
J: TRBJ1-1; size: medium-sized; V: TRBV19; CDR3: CASSMGTGQGARSTEAFF
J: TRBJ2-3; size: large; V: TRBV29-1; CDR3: CSVEDLTDTQYF
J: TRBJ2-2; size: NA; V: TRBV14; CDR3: CASSQAGTGGVGELFF
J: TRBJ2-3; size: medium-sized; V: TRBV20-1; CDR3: CSARDGWTSTDTQYF
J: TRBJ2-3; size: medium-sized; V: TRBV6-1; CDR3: CASTRDRGFDTQYF
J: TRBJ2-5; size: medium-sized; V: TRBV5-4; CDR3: CASTWGGTGARETQYF
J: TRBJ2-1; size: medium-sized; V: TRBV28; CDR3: CASSFPISSRGEEQFF
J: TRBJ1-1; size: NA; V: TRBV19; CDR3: CASSPGGATEAFF
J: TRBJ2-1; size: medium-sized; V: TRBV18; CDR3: CASSPANRDPTYNEQFF
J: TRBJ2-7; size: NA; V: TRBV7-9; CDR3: CASSRHRQGSAYEQYF
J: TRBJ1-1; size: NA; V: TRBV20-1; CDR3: CSATGHTEAFF
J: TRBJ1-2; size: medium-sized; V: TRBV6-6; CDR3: CASSYRIYLEDGYTF
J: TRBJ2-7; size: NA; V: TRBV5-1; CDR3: CASSLGQGALSYEQYF
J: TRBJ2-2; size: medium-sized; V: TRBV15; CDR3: CATSKDRGPNTGELFF
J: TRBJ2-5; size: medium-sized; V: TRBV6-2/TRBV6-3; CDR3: CASSYSPGLAGETQYF
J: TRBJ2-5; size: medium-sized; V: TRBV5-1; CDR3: CASSVDGQETQYF
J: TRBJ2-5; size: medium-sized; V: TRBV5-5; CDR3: CASTTRGTAGFETQYF
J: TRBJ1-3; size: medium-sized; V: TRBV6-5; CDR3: CASSYVPVSGNTIYF